A selection of T cell receptor beta chains follows, all from one sample in a study of T cell clonotyping in hematopoietic cell transplantation. This table comes from immunoSEQ multiplex PCR, and its TCRdb copy is limited to in-frame clones, with some not included. The table lists about 7,200 clones, 88% of them singletons, with roughly 7.7% in the top ten. This material consisted of PBMCs, taken 100 days after allogeneic stem cell transplant. These receptors were collected from a young adult male patient who had an allogeneic stem cell transplant from a related donor, so the T cells may come from the graft donor. Some clones in this sample may be carry-over from other donors' samples. CDR3s include the opening cysteine and the closing phenylalanine or tryptophan. The order of the fields is V gene, J gene, clone size, D gene, CDR3 DNA, CDR3 protein. A D gene is named only where the DNA matches it firmly. Rows give clone size only sometimes, using once, few, many, or a class for an expanded clone.

>TRBV5-1|TRBJ2-2|-|TRBD2
TGCGCCAGCAGCTTACTAGCGGGAGATCACACCGGGGAGCTGTTTTTT
CASSLLAGDHTGELFF
>TRBV5-1|TRBJ2-2|-|TRBD2
TGCGCCAGCACCGTCTCCGGGACTAGCGGTACCGGGGAGCTGTTTTTT
CASTVSGTSGTGELFF
>TRBV5-1|TRBJ2-3|-|TRBD2
TGCGCCAGCAGCCCGGGACTAGCGGGAGGGCCTGGGGATACGCAGTATTTT
CASSPGLAGGPGDTQYF
>TRBV6-1|TRBJ2-2|once|-
TGTGCCAGCAGTACCTACACGGAGAATCTGTTTTTT
CASSTYTENLFF
>TRBV2|TRBJ1-4|-|-
TGTGCCAGCAGTGAAGCGCTTCGCGAAAAACTGTTTTTT
CASSEALREKLFF
>TRBV6-6|TRBJ2-5|once|TRBD1
TGTGCCAGCAGTTCCGGACAGGGGCGAGGGGAGACCCAGTACTTC
CASSSGQGRGETQYF
>TRBV27|TRBJ2-5|-|-
TGTGCCAGCCAGCCCTCCGGGACCTGGGGGGAGACCCAGTACTTC
CASQPSGTWGETQYF
>TRBV7-2|TRBJ2-5|-|-
TGTGCCAGCAGCCCAAACGTCTGGGACGTGGATGAAGAGACCCAGTACTTC
CASSPNVWDVDEETQYF
>TRBV30|TRBJ1-4|-|-
TGTGCCCACGCCCCGGATCTTGGAGAAAAACTGTTTTTT
CAHAPDLGEKLFF
>TRBV18|TRBJ1-4|once|-
TGTGCCAGCTCACCAATCACAGGGCTTAATGAAAAACTGTTTTTT
CASSPITGLNEKLFF
>TRBV7-9|TRBJ2-3|-|TRBD2
TGTGCCAGCAGCTCCCCAGCGGGAGGGCCATCAGATACGCAGTATTTT
CASSSPAGGPSDTQYF
>TRBV6-6|TRBJ2-5|-|TRBD1
TGTGCCACCGGCCGGCCCGGGACAGGGTTTCGTGAGACCCAGTACTTC
CATGRPGTGFRETQYF
>TRBV21-1|TRBJ2-5|-|-
TGTGCCAGCAGCAAAGAATGTCGCACAGAAGAGACCCAGTACTTC
CASSKECRTEETQYF
>TRBV4-1|TRBJ2-1|-|-
TGCGCCAGCAGCCAAGATTTGAGGGACACCGCAACCTACAATGAGCAGTTCTTC
CASSQDLRDTATYNEQFF
>TRBV6-5|TRBJ1-2|-|TRBD1
TGTGCCAGCAGTAAACGGACAGGGGCGAACTATGGCTACACCTTC
CASSKRTGANYGYTF
>TRBV19|TRBJ1-5|-|-
TGTGCCAGCAACTTAAGCGGTAGCAATCAGCCCCAGCATTTT
CASNLSGSNQPQHF
>TRBV10-3|TRBJ2-7|-|-
TGTGCCATCAGTGAGTCCAGCGAGCAGTACTTC
CAISESSEQYF
>TRBV15|TRBJ2-1|-|-
TGTGCCACCAGCAGAGACCGGGGGACAGTCGGGGGACGCTACAATGAGCAGTTCTTC
CATSRDRGTVGGRYNEQFF
>TRBV5-6|TRBJ1-1|-|-
TGTGCCAGCAGCTTCTTTCCCAGGGGAGGTACTGAAGCTTTCTTT
CASSFFPRGGTEAFF
>TRBV25-1|TRBJ1-1|-|TRBD1
TGTGCCAGCAGTGAATTCTTCCAGGGGGCGGATGGAATGTCTGAAGCTTTCTTT
CASSEFFQGADGMSEAFF
>TRBV13|TRBJ1-1|-|-
TGTGCCAGCAGCCCGCCCGGGTCCAAGAAGATGAACACTGAAGCTTTCTTT
CASSPPGSKKMNTEAFF
>TRBV29-1|TRBJ2-1|-|-
TGCAGCGTAGACAGGAGCTCCTACAATGAGCAGTTCTTC
CSVDRSSYNEQFF
>TRBV7-2|TRBJ2-1|-|-
TGTGCCAGCAGCTTAGGGATGGTTGAGCAGTTCTTC
CASSLGMVEQFF
>TRBV9|TRBJ1-4|medium-sized|TRBD1
TGTGCCAGCAGCGCGGGCAGGGGGGATGAAAAACTGTTTTTT
CASSAGRGDEKLFF
>TRBV5-5|TRBJ2-5|-|TRBD2
TGTGCCAGCAGCCGCACTAGCGGGAAAGAGACCCAGTACTTC
CASSRTSGKETQYF
>TRBV19|TRBJ2-3|-|-
TGTGCCAGTAGCCGACAGGCCCCACCGCCCACAGATACGCAGTATTTT
CASSRQAPPPTDTQYF
>TRBV19|TRBJ2-3|-|-
TGTGCCAGTAGTATGGTCGGGGGCTTCACAGATACGCAGTATTTT
CASSMVGGFTDTQYF
>TRBV5-1|TRBJ1-2|few|-
TGCGCCAGCAGCTTGGGACTTCGAGACTATGGCTACACCTTC
CASSLGLRDYGYTF
>TRBV6-6|TRBJ1-2|-|TRBD1
TGTGCCAGCAGTTACGAAACAGGGGGCTATGGCTACACCTTC
CASSYETGGYGYTF
>TRBV27|TRBJ2-1|-|-
TGTGCCAGCAGCCAGGCAGGGAACAATGAGCAGTTCTTC
CASSQAGNNEQFF
>TRBV5-1|TRBJ2-1|-|-
TGCGCCAGCAGCTTGGACAGGGTGGATGAGCAGTTCTTC
CASSLDRVDEQFF
>TRBV5-4|TRBJ1-2|few|TRBD1
TGTGCCAGCAGCTTGGGGGACAGAGACTATGGCTACACCTTC
CASSLGDRDYGYTF
>TRBV2|TRBJ2-5|-|-
TGTGCCAGCAGTCCCAATGGTGGGACCCAGTACTTC
CASSPNGGTQYF
>TRBV9|TRBJ2-2|-|TRBD1
TGTGCCAGCAGCGTAGGACAGGGGGGGACCGGGGAGCTGTTTTTT
CASSVGQGGTGELFF
>TRBV19|TRBJ2-5|-|TRBD1
TGTGCCAGTACCAATAACAGGGGAGAGACCCAGTACTTC
CASTNNRGETQYF
>TRBV6-4|TRBJ2-1|-|TRBD2
TGTGCCAGCAGTAGAGCGGGAGAAGGGCCCAATGAGCAGTTCTTC
CASSRAGEGPNEQFF
>TRBV10-1|TRBJ2-1|few|-
TGCGCCAGCTCGGTAGCGGAATACAATGAGCAGTTCTTC
CASSVAEYNEQFF
>TRBV27|TRBJ1-2|-|-
TGTGCCAGCAGTCCCTCGGGGGCGAGCTATGGCTACACCTTC
CASSPSGASYGYTF
>TRBV10-2|TRBJ2-5|-|TRBD2
TGCGCCAGCAAATGGCTAGCGGGAGGAGAGACCCAGTACTTC
CASKWLAGGETQYF
>TRBV15|TRBJ2-1|few|-
TGTGCCACCAGCGAGGGGACTTCCCTCTACAATGAGCAGTTCTTC
CATSEGTSLYNEQFF
>TRBV5-4|TRBJ2-1|-|-
TGTGCCAGCAGCATCGTAAGCTCCTACAATGAGCAGTTCTTC
CASSIVSSYNEQFF
>TRBV5-4|TRBJ2-3|-|-
TGTGCCAGCAGCATCGGGGCAGCCGATACGCAGTATTTT
CASSIGAADTQYF
>TRBV5-5|TRBJ2-1|-|TRBD2
TGTGCCAGCAGCAGGACTAGCGGGAGTAGTTACAATGAGCAGTTCTTC
CASSRTSGSSYNEQFF
>TRBV12-5|TRBJ1-1|-|-
TGTGCTAGTGGTTTGGACGGTTACACTGAAGCTTTCTTT
CASGLDGYTEAFF
>TRBV7-6|TRBJ1-3|few|-
TGTGCCAGCAGCTTAGCCGACCCACGGAGCTCTGGAAACACCATATATTTT
CASSLADPRSSGNTIYF
>TRBV6-1|TRBJ2-3|-|-
TGTGCCAGCAGTGAAGCGGGCGGGACTAGCACAGATACGCAGTATTTT
CASSEAGGTSTDTQYF
>TRBV7-2|TRBJ1-5|-|-
TGTGCCAGCAGCCCTGGGGCCGGATTGGGTCAGCCCCAGCATTTT
CASSPGAGLGQPQHF
>TRBV27|TRBJ1-1|-|-
TGTGCCAGCAGTTTTCGAATGAACACTGAAGCTTTCTTT
CASSFRMNTEAFF
>TRBV5-1|TRBJ2-3|-|TRBD2
TGCGCCAGCAGCTTGGCGTCAAGAGCGGGAGACACAGATACGCAGTATTTT
CASSLASRAGDTDTQYF
>TRBV29-1|TRBJ2-1|once|TRBD1
TGCAGCGTTGAAGGCGTAAGGACAGGGATAAATGAGCAGTTCTTC
CSVEGVRTGINEQFF
>TRBV27|TRBJ1-2|once|-
TGTGCCAGCCGTTCAGTAGGGGGTGCTAACTATGGCTACACCTTC
CASRSVGGANYGYTF
>TRBV7-9|TRBJ1-2|-|-
TGTGCCAGCAGCTTAAGCGGGGGGATGGGCTATGGCTACACCTTC
CASSLSGGMGYGYTF
>TRBV6-5|TRBJ1-1|-|-
TGTGCCAGCAGTTACATTTCAGTGCAAAACACTGAAGCTTTCTTT
CASSYISVQNTEAFF
>TRBV13|TRBJ2-3|once|TRBD2
TGTGCCAGCAGCTTGGGACTAGCGGGAGCTAGCACAGATACGCAGTATTTT
CASSLGLAGASTDTQYF
>TRBV5-4|TRBJ2-1|-|TRBD2
TGTGCCAGCAGCTTATCCGGATCTAGCGGATTTTACAATGAGCAGTTCTTC
CASSLSGSSGFYNEQFF
>TRBV6-1|TRBJ2-3|-|-
TGTGCCAGCAGTGAATTGGGCGGGAGCACAGATACGCAGTATTTT
CASSELGGSTDTQYF
>TRBV7-9|TRBJ1-3|-|-
TGTGCCAGCAGCCCAGGAGGAAACACCATATATTTT
CASSPGGNTIYF